One and the same sample provided the 10 T cell receptor beta chains below, sequenced in a study of blood T cell repertoires in COVID-19. Repertoires were generated with immunoSEQ multiplex PCR, while TCRdb's copy carries only in-frame clones and drops some. Of roughly 180,000 clones listed, 80% are singletons. The specimen was PBMCs or T cells enriched from blood (not recorded which). All receptors derive from a man in his 60s who had been exposed to COVID-19.

This clone was seen ten or more times. This chain uses TRBV6-6 with TRBJ2-7, with a possible D match to TRBD2 (8 bases). Germline V gene lookup returns CDR1 MNHNY and CDR2 SVGAGI (reference sequence). V lost 5 bases and J 3 bases, leaving 17 bases between the germline ends. The CDR3 loop spans 15 amino acids. Here the CDR3 reads CASSPLGGDSYEQYF. The CDR3 DNA is TGTGCCAGCAGTCCACTCGGGGGGGACAGCTACGAGCAGTACTTC.

This chain joins TRBV3-1 (or the pseudogene TRBV3-2) and TRBJ2-7; 9 bases fit TRBD2. CDR1 is LGHDT, CDR2 YNNKEL, per germline (reference sequence). The CDR3 extends over 14 amino acids. The V segment lost 6 bases and the J segment 7 bases; nucleotides outside the gene matches: 10. The CDR3 sequence: CASSKTSGDREQYF. The CDR3 DNA sequence: TGTGCCAGCAGTAAGACTAGCGGAGATCGGGAGCAGTACTTC.

The chain is built from TRBV30 and TRBJ1-2; 8 bases are shared with TRBD1. CDR3 length: 15 residues. Germline CDR1 reads GTSNPN; CDR2 reads SVGIG (reference sequence). The V and J ends lost 5 bases and 4 bases, in that order; junction bases with no gene match: 12. CDR3 region: CAWALDRERPYGYTF. The CDR3 DNA is TGTGCCTGGGCTCTGGACAGGGAAAGGCCCTATGGCTACACCTTC. Full variable domain (rest looked up from reference TRBV30 and TRBJ1-2): SQTIHQWPATLVQPVGSPLSLECTVEGTSNPNLYWYRQAAGRGLQLLFYSVGIGQISSEVPQNLSASRPQDRQFILSSKKLLLSDSGFYLCAWALDRERPYGYTFGSGTRLTVV.

V usage is TRBV27 and J usage is TRBJ1-3; D is ambiguous. Trimming took 3 bases from V and 0 from J, leaving 6 bases between them. The CDR3 totals 14 residues. Germline lookup yields CDR1 MNHEY and CDR2 SMNVEV (reference sequence). CDR3 in amino acids: CASSFTVSGNTIYF. CDR3 nucleotide sequence: TGTGCCAGCAGTTTTACGGTCTCTGGAAACACCATATATTTT.

The rearrangement joins TRBV27 to TRBJ1-5; a weak D match, TRBD1 (5 bases). The ends were cut back, 5 bases at V and 4 bases at J, with 15 bases in the middle. The CDR3 totals 15 residues. Germline-derived CDR1 and CDR2 are MNHEY and SMNVEV (reference sequence). The CDR3 reads CASSPQYGGNQPQHF. The DNA for the CDR3 is TGTGCCAGCAGTCCTCAGTACGGGGGGAATCAGCCCCAGCATTTT.

V usage is TRBV28 and J usage is TRBJ1-2, with a possible D match to TRBD1 (5 bases). The CDR3 sequence is 14 residues long. With 3 bases removed from V and 6 bases from J, the gap between germline ends came to 14 bases. The germline gives CDR1 MDHEN, CDR2 SYDVKM. The CDR3 sequence is CASSLAGGGNGYTF. The CDR3 DNA reads as TGTGCCAGCAGTTTGGCCGGGGGGGGAAATGGCTACACCTTC.

The CDR3 reads CASTFGSNQPQHF. The CDR3 DNA reads TGTGCCAGCACCTTCGGTAGCAATCAGCCCCAGCATTTT. The chain joins TRBV7-2 to TRBJ1-5, with D uncertain. The CDR3 has 13 residues. Germline V gene lookup returns CDR1 SGHTA and CDR2 FQGNSA. V was shortened by 7 bases and J by 0 bases, with 7 bases between the two germline ends.

The V gene is TRBV29-1, the J gene TRBJ1-1; no firm D call. This CDR3 is 13 amino acids long. V lost 7 bases to trimming and J lost 4 bases, with 16 bases between them. Germline assignment: CDR1 SQVTM and CDR2 ANQGSEA. The CDR3 here is CSAGGRAGTEAFF. The CDR3 DNA sequence: TGCAGCGCCGGAGGGAGGGCCGGCACTGAAGCTTTCTTT.

The rearrangement joins TRBV7-2 to TRBJ1-2; 9 nucleotides match TRBD1. The CDR3 runs to 15 residues. Germline assignment: CDR1 SGHTA and CDR2 FQGNSA. The trim removed 5 bases at V and 6 bases at J, leaving 10 bases unmatched. The CDR3 DNA follows: TGTGCCAGCAGCCTATCGGGACAGGGATGGAATGGCTACACCTTC. This sequence encodes CASSLSGQGWNGYTF.

This sequence joins TRBV6-2 or TRBV6-3 and TRBJ2-1, with 8 bases matching TRBD1. Germline lookup yields CDR1 MNHEY and CDR2 SVGEGT. This CDR3 region has 17 residues. The junction had 18 bases not matched to a gene; V was cut back by 4 bases and J by 10 bases. CDR3 sequence: CASSFQGATPERKEQFF. The CDR3 nucleotides are TGTGCCAGCAGTTTCCAGGGGGCTACCCCAGAACGCAAAGAGCAGTTCTTC.